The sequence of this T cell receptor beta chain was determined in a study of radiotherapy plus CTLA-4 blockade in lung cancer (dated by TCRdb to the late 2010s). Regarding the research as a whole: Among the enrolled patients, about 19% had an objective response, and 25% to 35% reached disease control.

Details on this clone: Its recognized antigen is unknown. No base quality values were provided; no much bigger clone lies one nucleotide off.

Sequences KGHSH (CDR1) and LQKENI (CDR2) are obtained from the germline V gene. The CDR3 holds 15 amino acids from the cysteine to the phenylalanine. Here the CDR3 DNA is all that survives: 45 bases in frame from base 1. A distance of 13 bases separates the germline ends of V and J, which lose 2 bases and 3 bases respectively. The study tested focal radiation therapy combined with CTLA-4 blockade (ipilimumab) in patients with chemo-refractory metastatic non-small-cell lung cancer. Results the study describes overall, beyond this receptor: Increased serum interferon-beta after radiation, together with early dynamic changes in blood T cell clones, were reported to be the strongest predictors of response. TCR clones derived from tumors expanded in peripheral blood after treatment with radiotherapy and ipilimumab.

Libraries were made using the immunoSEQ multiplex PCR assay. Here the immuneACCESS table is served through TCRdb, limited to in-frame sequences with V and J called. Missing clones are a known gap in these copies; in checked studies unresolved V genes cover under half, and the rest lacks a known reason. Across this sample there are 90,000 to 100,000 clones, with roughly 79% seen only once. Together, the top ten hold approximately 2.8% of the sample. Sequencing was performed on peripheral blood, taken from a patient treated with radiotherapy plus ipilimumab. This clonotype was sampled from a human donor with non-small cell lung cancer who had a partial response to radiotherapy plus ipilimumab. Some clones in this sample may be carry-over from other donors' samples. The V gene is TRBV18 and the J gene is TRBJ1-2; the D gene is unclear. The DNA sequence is TGTGCCAGCTCACCAAAAGCGTCGGAGTACTATGGCTACACCTTC. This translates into CASSPKASEYYGYTF.